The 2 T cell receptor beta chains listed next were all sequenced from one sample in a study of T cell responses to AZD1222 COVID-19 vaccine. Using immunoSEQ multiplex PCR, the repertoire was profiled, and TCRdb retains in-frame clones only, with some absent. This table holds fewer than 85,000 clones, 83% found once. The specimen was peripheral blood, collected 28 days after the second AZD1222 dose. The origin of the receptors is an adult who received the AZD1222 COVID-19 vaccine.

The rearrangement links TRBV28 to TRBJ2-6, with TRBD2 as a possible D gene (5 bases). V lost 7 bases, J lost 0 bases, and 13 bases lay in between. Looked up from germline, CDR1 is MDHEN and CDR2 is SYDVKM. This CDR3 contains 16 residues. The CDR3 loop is CASNQPGYSGANVLTF. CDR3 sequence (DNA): TGTGCCAGCAATCAGCCGGGGTACTCTGGGGCCAACGTCCTGACTTTC. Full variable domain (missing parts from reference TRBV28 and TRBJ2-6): DVKVTQSSRYLVKRTGEKVFLECVQDMDHENMFWYRQDPGLGLRLIYFSYDVKMKEKGDIPEGYSVSREKKERFSLILESASTNQTSMYLCASNQPGYSGANVLTFGAGSRLTVL.

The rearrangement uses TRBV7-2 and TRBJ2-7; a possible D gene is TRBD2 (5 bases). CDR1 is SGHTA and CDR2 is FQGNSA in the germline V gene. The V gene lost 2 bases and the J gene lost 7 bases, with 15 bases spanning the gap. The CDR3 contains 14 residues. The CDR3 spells CASSLRSETGEQYF. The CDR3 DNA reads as TGTGCCAGCAGCTTAAGGTCCGAAACGGGAGAGCAGTACTTC.